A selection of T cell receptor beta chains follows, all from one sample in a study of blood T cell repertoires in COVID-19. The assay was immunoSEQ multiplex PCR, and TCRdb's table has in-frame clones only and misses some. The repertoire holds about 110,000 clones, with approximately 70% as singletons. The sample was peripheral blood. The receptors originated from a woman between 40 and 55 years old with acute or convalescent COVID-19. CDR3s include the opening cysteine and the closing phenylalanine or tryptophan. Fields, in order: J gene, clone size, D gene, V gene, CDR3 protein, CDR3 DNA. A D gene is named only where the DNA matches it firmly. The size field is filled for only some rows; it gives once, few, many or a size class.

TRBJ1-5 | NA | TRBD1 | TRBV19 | CASSIRDRGPNQPQHF | TGTGCCAGTAGTATACGGGACAGGGGGCCCAATCAGCCCCAGCATTTT
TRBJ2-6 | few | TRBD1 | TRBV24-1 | CATSDPQDRANSGANVLTF | TGTGCCACCAGTGACCCCCAGGACAGGGCCAACTCTGGGGCCAACGTCCTGACTTTC
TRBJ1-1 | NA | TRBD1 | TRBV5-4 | CASSNDRVNTEAFF | TGTGCCAGCAGCAATGACAGGGTGAACACTGAAGCTTTCTTT
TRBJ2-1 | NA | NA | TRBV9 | CASSFSDEQFF | TGTGCCAGCAGCTTCAGCGATGAGCAGTTCTTC
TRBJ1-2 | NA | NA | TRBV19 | CASSGGAGSWNGYTF | TGTGCCAGTAGTGGGGGCGCAGGAAGTTGGAATGGCTACACCTTC
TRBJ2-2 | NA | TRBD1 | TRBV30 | CAWTEGQGAPTGELFF | TGTGCCTGGACTGAGGGACAGGGGGCGCCCACCGGGGAGCTGTTTTTT
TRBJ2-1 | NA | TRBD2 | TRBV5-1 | CASSLPRTGLAGGDEQFF | TGCGCCAGCAGCTTGCCCCGCACTGGACTAGCGGGGGGGGATGAGCAGTTCTTC
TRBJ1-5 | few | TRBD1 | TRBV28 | CAILPGQGDQPQHF | TGTGCCATCCTGCCGGGACAGGGGGATCAGCCCCAGCATTTT
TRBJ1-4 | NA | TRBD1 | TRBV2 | CATTLTGGVDEKLFF | TGTGCCACCACTTTGACAGGGGGCGTGGATGAAAAACTGTTTTTT
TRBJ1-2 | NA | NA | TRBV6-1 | CASSEYSQANYGYTF | TGTGCCAGCAGTGAATATTCGCAGGCGAACTATGGCTACACCTTC
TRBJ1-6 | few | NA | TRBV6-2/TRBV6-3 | CASSPLHSWNSPLHF | TGTGCCAGCAGCCCGCTCCACAGTTGGAATTCACCCCTCCACTTT
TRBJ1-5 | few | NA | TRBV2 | CASSGQHSNQPQHF | TGTGCCAGCAGTGGACAGCATAGCAATCAGCCCCAGCATTTT
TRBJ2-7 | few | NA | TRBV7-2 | CASSLVSGQGTYEQYF | TGTGCCAGCAGCTTAGTTAGCGGACAAGGGACCTACGAGCAGTACTTC
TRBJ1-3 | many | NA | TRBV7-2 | CASKQGNSGNTIYF | TGTGCCAGCAAACAGGGCAACTCTGGAAACACCATATATTTT
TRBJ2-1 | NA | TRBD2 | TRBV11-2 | CASSLGAGGNNEQFF | TGTGCCAGCAGCTTAGGAGCGGGGGGCAACAATGAGCAGTTCTTC
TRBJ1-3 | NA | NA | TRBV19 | CASSIMWTATGNTIYF | TGTGCCAGTAGTATCATGTGGACAGCTACTGGAAACACCATATATTTT
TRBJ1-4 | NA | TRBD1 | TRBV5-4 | CASSWAHGQGSEKLFF | TGTGCCAGCAGCTGGGCCCACGGACAGGGGAGTGAAAAACTGTTTTTT
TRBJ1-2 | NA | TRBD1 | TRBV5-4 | CASSLVVGGGYGYTF | TGTGCCAGCAGCTTGGTGGTAGGGGGCGGCTATGGCTACACCTTC
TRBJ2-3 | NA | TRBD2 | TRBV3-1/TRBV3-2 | CASSTTSGGADTQYF | TGTGCCAGCAGCACGACTAGCGGGGGGGCAGATACGCAGTATTTT
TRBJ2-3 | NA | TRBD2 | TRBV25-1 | CASSPGTSGFTDTQYF | TGTGCCAGCAGTCCTGGGACTAGCGGGTTCACAGATACGCAGTATTTT
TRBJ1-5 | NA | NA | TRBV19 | CASSPDRLSNQPQHF | TGTGCCAGTAGTCCGGACAGACTTAGCAATCAGCCCCAGCATTTT
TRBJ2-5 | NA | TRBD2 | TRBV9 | CASSVTGLAGLEQETQYF | TGTGCCAGCAGCGTCACGGGACTAGCGGGGTTAGAACAAGAGACCCAGTACTTC
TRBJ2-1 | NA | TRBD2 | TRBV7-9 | CASSQGLAGDNEQFF | TGTGCCAGCAGCCAGGGACTAGCGGGGGACAATGAGCAGTTCTTC
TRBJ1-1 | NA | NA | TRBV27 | CASSQEGFYAEAFF | TGTGCCAGCAGTCAGGAGGGCTTCTACGCTGAAGCTTTCTTT
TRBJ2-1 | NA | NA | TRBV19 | CASSPLGHEQFF | TGTGCCAGTAGTCCTCTCGGTCATGAGCAGTTCTTC
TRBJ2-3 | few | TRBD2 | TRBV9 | CASSPWKTSGGTDTQYF | TGTGCCAGCAGCCCCTGGAAGACTAGCGGGGGCACAGATACGCAGTATTTT
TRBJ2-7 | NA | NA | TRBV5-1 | CASSLELGQGGEQYF | TGCGCCAGCAGCTTGGAGTTGGGGCAGGGAGGCGAGCAGTACTTC
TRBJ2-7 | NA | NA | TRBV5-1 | CASSSQTGTYEQYF | TGCGCCAGCAGCTCCCAGACAGGCACCTACGAGCAGTACTTC
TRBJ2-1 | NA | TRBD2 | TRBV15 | CATNGGNEQFF | TGTGCCACCAACGGGGGGAATGAGCAGTTCTTC
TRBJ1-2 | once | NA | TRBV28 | CASSLTRQGYGYTF | TGTGCCAGCAGTTTAACAAGGCAGGGTTATGGCTACACCTTC
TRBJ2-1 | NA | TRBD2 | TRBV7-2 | CASSSRPILAGGTNEQFF | TGTGCCAGCAGCTCCCGACCCATACTAGCGGGGGGCACCAATGAGCAGTTCTTC
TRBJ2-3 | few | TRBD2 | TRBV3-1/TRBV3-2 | CASSQGLAGGRDTQYF | TGTGCCAGCAGCCAAGGGCTAGCGGGGGGAAGGGATACGCAGTATTTT
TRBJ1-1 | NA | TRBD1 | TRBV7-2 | CASSTPGQGNTEAFF | TGTGCCAGCAGCACACCGGGACAGGGGAACACTGAAGCTTTCTTT
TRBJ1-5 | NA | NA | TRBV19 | CASSAGMGYNQPQHF | TGTGCCAGTAGTGCAGGGATGGGTTACAATCAGCCCCAGCATTTT
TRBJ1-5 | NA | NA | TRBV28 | CASIGGGEGFNQPQHF | TGTGCCAGCATAGGGGGTGGGGAGGGCTTCAATCAGCCCCAGCATTTT
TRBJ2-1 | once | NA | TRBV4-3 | CASSQGARSYNEQFF | TGCGCCAGCAGCCAAGGGGCACGTTCCTACAATGAGCAGTTCTTC
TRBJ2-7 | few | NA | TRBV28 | CASSSWGGGSYEQYF | TGTGCCAGCAGTTCGTGGGGAGGGGGGTCCTACGAGCAGTACTTC
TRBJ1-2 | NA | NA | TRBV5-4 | CASSSSGAALNYGYTF | TGTGCCAGCAGCTCGAGCGGGGCGGCCCTTAACTATGGCTACACCTTC
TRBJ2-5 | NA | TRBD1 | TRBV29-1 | CSALTGNQETQYF | TGCAGCGCCCTGACAGGGAACCAAGAGACCCAGTACTTC
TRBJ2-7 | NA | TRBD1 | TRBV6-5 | CASSYDGQGDYEQYF | TGTGCCAGCAGTTACGATGGACAGGGGGACTACGAGCAGTACTTC
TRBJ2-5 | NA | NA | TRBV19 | CASSTGLSPETQYF | TGTGCCAGTAGTACCGGGTTGAGTCCAGAGACCCAGTACTTC